What follows describes a single TCR beta chain. No antigen is known for it. This sample stems from a study of T cell responses to AZD1222 COVID-19 vaccine. Study-wide points: The study found Spike-specific TCR breadth and depth rose after two AZD1222 doses. Seropositive status at baseline applied to only a handful of AZD1222 recipients. Sampling captured repertoires only after the peak T cell response. Nearly half of spike-specific TCRs reportedly target unmutated variant regions.

Using immunoSEQ multiplex PCR, the repertoire was profiled, and TCRdb retains in-frame clones only, with some absent. The profile covers approximately 110,000 clones, with approximately 83% appearing a single time and about 9.4% taken by the ten largest. The ends were cut back, 2 bases at V and 8 bases at J, with 18 bases in the middle. CDR1 LGHDT and CDR2 YNNKEL come from the germline V gene (reference sequence). The CDR3 spans 15 residues. The V gene is TRBV3-1 (or the pseudogene TRBV3-2), the J gene TRBJ1-2; unclear D gene. The source material was peripheral blood, sampled on day 0 of AZD1222 vaccination. This receptor was obtained from an adult in good health. Here the CDR3 DNA reads TGTGCCAGCAGCCAACGGGGATGGGTCGCCGGGGGCTACACCTTC. It codes for CASSQRGWVAGGYTF.